This is a list of T cell receptor beta chains from one sample in a study of cytomegalovirus exposure and HLA in healthy donors. Sequencing used immunoSEQ multiplex PCR; TCRdb keeps in-frame clones, though not all of them. This table holds about 100,000 clones, about 80% found once. Input material: PBMCs. The origin of the receptors is a man between 35 and 55 years old in good health and CMV-seropositive. The CDR3 runs from the conserved cysteine through the conserved F or W. Each record gives: CDR3 DNA, CDR3 protein, D gene, clone size, J gene, V gene, CDR3 length. D genes are given only for firm matches. Size is omitted from some rows. Given values are once, few, many or a class for expanded clones.

DNA: TGCGCCAGCAGGGAGGGGGCCTCCTACGAGCAGTACTTC; CDR3: CASREGASYEQYF; D: -; size: -; J: TRBJ2-7; V: TRBV5-1; length: 13
DNA: TGTGCCAGCAGCTTGGATGCCAGTACAAGCACAGATACGCAGTATTTT; CDR3: CASSLDASTSTDTQYF; D: -; size: -; J: TRBJ2-3; V: TRBV5-4; length: 16
DNA: TGTGCCAGCAGCTTAGATCGTACCAGGGGTCAGACCCAGTACTTC; CDR3: CASSLDRTRGQTQYF; D: -; size: -; J: TRBJ2-5; V: TRBV11-2; length: 15
DNA: TGTGCCAGCAACAATCTAGAGACCCAGTACTTC; CDR3: CASNNLETQYF; D: -; size: -; J: TRBJ2-5; V: TRBV28; length: 11
DNA: TGTGCCAGCAGTACCCGGGACAGGGGAACAGATACGCAGTATTTT; CDR3: CASSTRDRGTDTQYF; D: TRBD1; size: few; J: TRBJ2-3; V: TRBV27; length: 15
DNA: TGTGCCAGCAGTTTAGAACCTAGCCCTCCCACCGAGCAGTACTTC; CDR3: CASSLEPSPPTEQYF; D: -; size: -; J: TRBJ2-7; V: TRBV28; length: 15
DNA: TGTGCCAGCAGTCCCCAGGCGGGGGTCGGTCAGCCCCAGCATTTT; CDR3: CASSPQAGVGQPQHF; D: -; size: -; J: TRBJ1-5; V: TRBV6-6; length: 15
DNA: TGCGCCAGCAGCTCAGCGGGGGGACACCAAGAGACCCAGTACTTC; CDR3: CASSSAGGHQETQYF; D: TRBD2; size: -; J: TRBJ2-5; V: TRBV5-1; length: 15
DNA: TGCGCCAGCAGCTTGGGAACACAACCCCAAGAGACCCAGTACTTC; CDR3: CASSLGTQPQETQYF; D: -; size: -; J: TRBJ2-5; V: TRBV5-1; length: 15
DNA: TGTGTTGCCCGCCAGGGGGCTTCGTACGAGCAGTACTTC; CDR3: CVARQGASYEQYF; D: TRBD1; size: once; J: TRBJ2-7; V: TRBV6-1; length: 13
DNA: TGTGCCAGCAGCAGCTGCGGGGGGACTCTGTACAATGAGCAGTTCTTC; CDR3: CASSSCGGTLYNEQFF; D: TRBD2; size: -; J: TRBJ2-1; V: TRBV11-1; length: 16
DNA: TGTGCCATCAGTCTAGGGGGCATTGGCTACACCTTC; CDR3: CAISLGGIGYTF; D: TRBD1; size: -; J: TRBJ1-2; V: TRBV10-3; length: 12
DNA: TGTGCCAGCAGTGGCTGGACAGACCAAGAGACCCAGTACTTC; CDR3: CASSGWTDQETQYF; D: -; size: -; J: TRBJ2-5; V: TRBV6-1; length: 14
DNA: TGTGCCAGCAGCCGCAGGGGATTTAATGAGCAGTTCTTC; CDR3: CASSRRGFNEQFF; D: -; size: -; J: TRBJ2-1; V: TRBV7-2; length: 13
DNA: TGCGCCAGCAGCTACGAACAGGGGGCGGATTCACCCCTCCACTTT; CDR3: CASSYEQGADSPLHF; D: TRBD1; size: -; J: TRBJ1-6; V: TRBV5-1; length: 15
DNA: TGTGCCAGCAGCCAAGATTATTCCGTAGAGGGAAATTCACCCCTCCACTTT; CDR3: CASSQDYSVEGNSPLHF; D: -; size: -; J: TRBJ1-6; V: TRBV14; length: 17
DNA: TGTGCCACCCATATGGGACAGGGAGATGGCTACACCTTC; CDR3: CATHMGQGDGYTF; D: TRBD1; size: -; J: TRBJ1-2; V: TRBV28; length: 13
DNA: TGCGCCAGCAGCCAAGGTCTTCAGGGGAGTCAGCCCCAGCATTTT; CDR3: CASSQGLQGSQPQHF; D: -; size: once; J: TRBJ1-5; V: TRBV4-3; length: 15
DNA: TGTGCCAGCAGCAGACAGTGGGCCACTGAAGCTTTCTTT; CDR3: CASSRQWATEAFF; D: -; size: -; J: TRBJ1-1; V: TRBV6-5; length: 13
DNA: TGTGCCAGCAGCGCCAGACTAGCGGGAGAGACCCAGTACTTC; CDR3: CASSARLAGETQYF; D: TRBD2; size: -; J: TRBJ2-5; V: TRBV7-2; length: 14
DNA: TGTGCCAGCAGCCTGGGGAGTGGCAATCAGCCCCAGCATTTT; CDR3: CASSLGSGNQPQHF; D: -; size: -; J: TRBJ1-5; V: TRBV27; length: 14
DNA: TGTGCCAGCAGCGTAGACGGGACAGGGACGTACGAGCAGTACTTC; CDR3: CASSVDGTGTYEQYF; D: TRBD1; size: -; J: TRBJ2-7; V: TRBV9; length: 15
DNA: TGTGCCAGCAGTTACGGTCCAGGGACCTACGAGCAGTACTTC; CDR3: CASSYGPGTYEQYF; D: -; size: -; J: TRBJ2-7; V: TRBV6-5; length: 14
DNA: TGTGCCACCAGCAGAGGGACAGGGAAGAATGAGCAGTTCTTC; CDR3: CATSRGTGKNEQFF; D: TRBD1; size: -; J: TRBJ2-1; V: TRBV15; length: 14
DNA: TGTGCCAGCAGAACCTCCGGGACAGGGGGGGGCGGCTACACCTTC; CDR3: CASRTSGTGGGGYTF; D: TRBD1; size: -; J: TRBJ1-2; V: TRBV6-6; length: 15
DNA: TGTGCCAGCAGCCCCGGCGGGATTCAGCAGCCCCAGCATTTT; CDR3: CASSPGGIQQPQHF; D: -; size: -; J: TRBJ1-5; V: TRBV7-2; length: 14
DNA: TGTGCCAGCAGCTTTCACAGGGGGCCCATGAACACTGAAGCTTTCTTT; CDR3: CASSFHRGPMNTEAFF; D: -; size: -; J: TRBJ1-1; V: TRBV12-1; length: 16
DNA: TGCGCCAGCAGCTTGGAGTCCAGTTACGGGGGGGGCTCCTACGAGCAGTACTTC; CDR3: CASSLESSYGGGSYEQYF; D: TRBD2; size: -; J: TRBJ2-7; V: TRBV5-1; length: 18
DNA: TGTGCCAGCAGCCCCCGACAGGGGGTATTCTCTGAAGCTTTCTTT; CDR3: CASSPRQGVFSEAFF; D: TRBD1; size: -; J: TRBJ1-1; V: TRBV5-6; length: 15
DNA: TGTGCCAGCAGTCCTGGAGCAGGAGAGTTGCGGGCCCTCCACTTT; CDR3: CASSPGAGELRALHF; D: -; size: few; J: TRBJ1-6; V: TRBV7-2; length: 15
DNA: TGTGCCAGCAGCTCAAACCGGGACAGGGCTTTCCCTGGAAACACCATATATTTT; CDR3: CASSSNRDRAFPGNTIYF; D: TRBD1; size: -; J: TRBJ1-3; V: TRBV7-6; length: 18
DNA: TGTGCCAGCAGCGGCCCACCTGTGGCAGATACGCAGTATTTT; CDR3: CASSGPPVADTQYF; D: -; size: few; J: TRBJ2-3; V: TRBV7-3; length: 14
DNA: TGTGCCAGTAGCGACACCGGGATCCGCACAGATACGCAGTATTTT; CDR3: CASSDTGIRTDTQYF; D: -; size: -; J: TRBJ2-3; V: TRBV19; length: 15
DNA: TGTGCCAGCAGTTTAGGGCAGGGGGCGTACAATGAGCAGTTCTTC; CDR3: CASSLGQGAYNEQFF; D: TRBD1; size: once; J: TRBJ2-1; V: TRBV28; length: 15
DNA: TGTGCCAGCAGTAATCGTGGGGCTTCACCCCTCCACTTT; CDR3: CASSNRGASPLHF; D: -; size: -; J: TRBJ1-6; V: TRBV6-5; length: 13
DNA: TGTGCCAGCAGACCGCAGGGGGCGAGGGGAAACACCATATATTTT; CDR3: CASRPQGARGNTIYF; D: TRBD1; size: -; J: TRBJ1-3; V: TRBV28; length: 15
DNA: TGTGCCAGCAGCTCCCCCTCGCAGGGGAGGGTGAACATTCAGTACTTC; CDR3: CASSSPSQGRVNIQYF; D: -; size: -; J: TRBJ2-4; V: TRBV11-2; length: 16